The 30 T cell receptor beta chains presented below share a single source sample, sequenced in a study of neoadjuvant nivolumab and ipilimumab in lung cancer. The table came from immunoSEQ multiplex PCR; TCRdb's copy has only in-frame clones and leaves some out. The sample comprises some 31,000 clones, more than 85% of which are singletons, and 2% to 2.5% rests with the top ten. The sample consisted of peripheral blood, taken after neoadjuvant nivolumab, alone or with ipilimumab, at or shortly before surgery. These receptors originate from an adult with non-small cell lung cancer.

The chain has TRBV18 and TRBJ2-4; 8 bases agree with TRBD2. Germline CDR1 reads KGHSH; CDR2 reads LQKENI. Unmatched junction bases numbered 15, after V lost 2 bases and J lost 3 bases. The CDR3 has 19 amino acids. CDR3 loop: CASSPRSGGPLGGKNIQYF. CDR3 DNA sequence: TGTGCCAGCTCACCAAGGAGCGGGGGCCCTCTGGGGGGCAAAAACATTCAGTACTTC.

The rearrangement uses TRBV6-1 and TRBJ2-1; D is ambiguous. V gave up 4 bases and J gave up 6 bases, with 10 bases separating them. CDR3 length: 13 residues. The germline V gene has CDR1 MNHNS and CDR2 SASEGT. The DNA of the CDR3 is TGTGCCAGCAGTGGGTCGGGTAGCAATGAGCAGTTCTTC. It translates to CASSGSGSNEQFF.

This chain links TRBV5-4 with TRBJ2-7; D ambiguous. V was clipped by 4 bases and J by 6 bases, with 11 bases between them. The germline gives CDR1 SGHNT, CDR2 YYREEE (reference sequence). The CDR3 contains 12 residues. The CDR3 DNA reads TGTGCCAGCAGCCCGATGCCGGGCGAGCAGTACTTC. It codes for CASSPMPGEQYF.

This chain joins TRBV5-1 and TRBJ2-5; the match to TRBD1 covers 10 bases. The germline CDR1 and CDR2 sequences are SGHRS and YFSETQ. The ends lost 4 bases at V and 3 bases at J; junction bases unmatched: 3. This CDR3 has 14 amino acids. The CDR3 loop reads CASSGGTGEETQYF. CDR3 in DNA: TGCGCCAGCAGCGGGGGGACAGGGGAAGAGACCCAGTACTTC.

This chain uses TRBV18 with TRBJ1-4; 7 bases map to TRBD1. This CDR3 is built from 14 residues. CDR1 KGHSH and CDR2 LQKENI come from the germline V gene. J was trimmed by 4 bases and V by 5 bases; bases with no gene match: 4. The CDR3 sequence: CASSTGQDNEKLFF. The DNA for the CDR3 is TGTGCCAGCTCAACCGGACAGGATAATGAAAAACTGTTTTTT.

The J gene is TRBJ2-3, the V gene TRBV5-1; no clear D gene. Germline V gives CDR1 SGHRS, CDR2 YFSETQ. The ends were cut back, 2 bases at V and 0 bases at J, with 13 bases in the middle. This CDR3 has 16 amino acids. The CDR3 sequence: CASSFGLSKSTDTQYF. The DNA of the CDR3 is TGCGCCAGCAGCTTTGGTCTCAGTAAAAGCACAGATACGCAGTATTTT.

This sequence joins TRBV5-1 and TRBJ1-1, with unresolved D. The V gene lost 4 bases and the J gene lost 0 bases, with 13 bases spanning the gap. The CDR3 is made up of 15 amino acids. CDR1 is SGHRS, CDR2 YFSETQ, per germline. CDR3 loop: CASSSRRALNTEAFF. The CDR3 DNA is TGCGCCAGCAGCAGCCGTCGGGCACTGAACACTGAAGCTTTCTTT.

This clone appeared once. V gene TRBV2 combines with J gene TRBJ2-3; TRBD2 aligns across 11 bases. The CDR3 is 17 amino acids. From germline, CDR1 is SNHLY and CDR2 FYNNEI. V dropped 5 bases and J dropped 6; count of bases not matched to a gene: 13. The CDR3 nucleotides read TGTGCCAGCAGTTTAACCGCACTAGCGGGAGTTTCTGATACGCAGTATTTT. Translating gives CASSLTALAGVSDTQYF.

The rearrangement uses TRBV5-1 and TRBJ2-5, with D possibly called TRBD1 or TRBD2 (5 bases each). The CDR3 sequence is 14 residues long. Germline values: CDR1 SGHRS, CDR2 YFSETQ. V lost 3 bases and J 3 bases, leaving 12 bases between the germline ends. CDR3 sequence: CASSSGTAEETQYF. The CDR3 DNA reads TGCGCCAGCAGCTCCGGGACGGCCGAAGAGACCCAGTACTTC.

CDR3 amino acids: CASQAQETQYF. CDR3 sequence (DNA): TGTGCCAGCCAGGCGCAAGAGACCCAGTACTTC. The chain recombines TRBV2 with TRBJ2-5; no clear D gene. Germline-derived CDR1 and CDR2 are SNHLY and FYNNEI. The CDR3 loop spans 11 amino acids. V was shortened by 8 bases and J by 2 bases, with 6 bases between the two germline ends.

The V call is TRBV7-8, the J call TRBJ2-3; the D is unclear. The ends were cut back, 3 bases at V and 5 bases at J, with 9 bases in the middle. Germline V gene lookup returns CDR1 SGHVS and CDR2 FQNEAQ. This CDR3 has 13 residues. The CDR3 coding sequence is TGTGCCAGCAGCTTGATTGGTGGAGATACGCAGTATTTT. Protein sequence: CASSLIGGDTQYF.

The chain is built from TRBV5-6 and TRBJ2-3; no clear D gene. Germline CDR1 is SGHDT and CDR2 is YYEEEE. The CDR3 runs 16 residues. Trimming removed 0 bases from V and 0 bases from J, with 11 bases in between. CDR3 sequence (DNA): TGTGCCAGCAGCTTGGTAGGGTGGAGTAGCACAGATACGCAGTATTTT. Its protein is CASSLVGWSSTDTQYF.

This clone was recorded a few times. The chain combines TRBV11-1 with TRBJ2-5, with D possibly TRBD1 on 6 matching bases. The ends were cut back, 5 bases at V and 4 bases at J, with 14 bases in the middle. In germline, CDR1 is SGHAT, CDR2 FQDESV (reference sequence). The length of the CDR3 is 14 residues. CDR3 DNA sequence: TGTGCCAGCAGCGCGGACAGACCGTCAGAGACCCAGTACTTC. Amino acids: CASSADRPSETQYF.

This clone was counted a few times. This rearrangement joins TRBV6-5 to TRBJ1-5; no reliable D call. Germline V gene sequence: CDR1 MNHEY, CDR2 SVGAGI. This CDR3 comprises 13 residues. Trimming stripped 6 bases from V and 1 base from J, with 7 bases between. The CDR3 protein is CASRHRSNQPQHF. Here the CDR3 DNA reads TGTGCCAGCAGGCATCGGAGCAATCAGCCCCAGCATTTT.

The chain employs TRBV11-2 and TRBJ1-1; no reliable D call. Trimming pared 2 bases from V and 0 bases from J, leaving 10 bases between. The CDR3 runs to 15 residues. Germline assignment: CDR1 SGHAT and CDR2 FQNNGV. The chain's CDR3 is CASSLMGWVNTEAFF. The CDR3 bases are TGTGCCAGCAGCTTAATGGGTTGGGTGAACACTGAAGCTTTCTTT.

The genes are TRBV6-1 and TRBJ2-7; unclear D gene. The CDR3 length is 15 residues. Trimming cost V 1 base and J 2 bases, with 12 bases left between them. CDR1 and CDR2 from the germline V gene are MNHNS and SASEGT. The DNA of the CDR3 is TGTGCCAGCAGTGAAGAGTTTAAATCCCCCTACGAGCAGTACTTC. Translation: CASSEEFKSPYEQYF.

The chain recombines TRBV11-2 with TRBJ1-4; D remains ambiguous. The CDR3 has 12 amino acids. The ends were cut back, 1 base at V and 10 bases at J, with 7 bases in the middle. Germline V lookup: CDR1 SGHAT, CDR2 FQNNGV. The CDR3 DNA reads as TGTGCCAGCAGCTTAGGACCCTCAAAACTGTTTTTT. Its translation is CASSLGPSKLFF.

This chain joins TRBV9 and TRBJ1-2; D may be TRBD1 (5 bases). V was trimmed by 5 bases and J by 0 bases, leaving 20 bases between them. Per germline, CDR1 SGDLS and CDR2 YYNGEE. This CDR3 is 17 amino acids long. The CDR3 sequence: CASSRRGGADANYGYTF. Here the CDR3 DNA reads TGTGCCAGCAGTCGTAGGGGAGGAGCGGACGCTAACTATGGCTACACCTTC.

The chain uses TRBV18 and TRBJ1-1; D ambiguous. The CDR3 runs 15 residues. The V end lost 6 bases, the J end lost 3 bases, and 17 bases lay between the germline ends. Germline values: CDR1 KGHSH, CDR2 LQKENI. CDR3 amino acids: CASSLHGIEYTEAFF. CDR3 bases: TGTGCCAGCTCCCTCCACGGCATAGAGTACACTGAAGCTTTCTTT. Drawing the rest from reference TRBV18 and TRBJ1-1, the complete variable domain is NAGVMQNPRHLVRRRGQEARLRCSPMKGHSHVYWYRQLPEEGLKFMVYLQKENIIDESGMPKERFSAEFPKEGPSILRIQQVVRGDSAAYFCASSLHGIEYTEAFFGQGTRLTVV.

V usage is TRBV14 and J usage is TRBJ2-7; 7 bases map to TRBD2. This CDR3 has 15 residues. The ends lost 4 bases at V and 2 bases at J; junction bases unmatched: 8. CDR1 and CDR2 from the germline V gene are SGHDN and FVKESK. Here the CDR3 reads CASSPPGGYPYEQYF. The CDR3 DNA reads as TGTGCCAGCAGCCCTCCCGGGGGGTATCCCTACGAGCAGTACTTC.

The chain uses TRBV5-5 and TRBJ1-5; TRBD1 matches at 9 bases. CDR1 is SGHKS and CDR2 is YYEKEE in the germline V gene (reference sequence). Trimming removed 4 bases from V and 0 bases from J; junction bases left unmatched: 8. The CDR3 is 17 amino acids. The CDR3 protein is CASSPGQGSLSNQPQHF. For the CDR3, the DNA is TGTGCCAGCAGCCCGGGACAGGGATCCCTTAGCAATCAGCCCCAGCATTTT.

As regards this clone: Other DNA sequences within the sample encode an identical CDR3. The J gene is TRBJ1-1, the V gene TRBV5-1; D call uncertain. The V and J ends lost 5 bases and 1 base respectively, with 3 bases between them. The CDR3 runs to 11 residues. Germline V gives CDR1 SGHRS, CDR2 YFSETQ. CDR3 amino acids: CASRKNTEAFF. The CDR3 nucleotides read TGCGCCAGCAGAAAGAACACTGAAGCTTTCTTT.

The J gene is TRBJ2-5, the V gene TRBV5-1, with 11 bases matching TRBD2. The V segment lost 4 bases and the J segment 2 bases; nucleotides outside the gene matches: 7. The CDR3 spans 16 residues. Germline V gene lookup returns CDR1 SGHRS and CDR2 YFSETQ. DNA for the CDR3: TGCGCCAGCAGCCCGGGACTAGCGGAGCCTCAAGAGACCCAGTACTTC. Its translation: CASSPGLAEPQETQYF.

The chain links TRBV27 to TRBJ2-3; D might be TRBD2 (6 bases). In germline, CDR1 is MNHEY, CDR2 SMNVEV (reference sequence). The V end was cut by 8 bases, the J end by 5 bases, with 14 bases between. This CDR3 comprises 13 residues. The DNA for the CDR3 is TGTGCCAGCGGCCTACTGCGGGGAGATACGCAGTATTTT. It is translated as CASGLLRGDTQYF.

V is TRBV14 and J is TRBJ1-2; D gene ambiguous. The CDR3 is 14 residues long. The ends were cut back, 1 base at V and 14 bases at J, with 20 bases in the middle. Germline loops: CDR1 SGHDN, CDR2 FVKESK. CDR3 protein: CASSQAGGRAGKTF. Written as DNA, the CDR3 is TGTGCCAGCAGCCAAGCCGGTGGTAGGGCAGGAAAGACCTTC.

V gene TRBV28 combines with J gene TRBJ2-7; no clear D. The ends were cut back, 2 bases at V and 3 bases at J, with 5 bases in the middle. The CDR3 extends over 12 amino acids. The V gene's germline CDR1 is MDHEN and CDR2 SYDVKM. This chain's CDR3 is CASSLQDYEQYF. CDR3 in DNA: TGTGCCAGCAGTTTACAGGACTACGAGCAGTACTTC.

This chain connects TRBV6-5 to TRBJ1-5; 7 positions agree with TRBD1. This CDR3 region has 13 residues. The ends lost 6 bases at V and 7 bases at J; junction bases unmatched: 6. The germline V gene has CDR1 MNHEY and CDR2 SVGAGI. CDR3: CASRTGQSQPQHF. CDR3 sequence (DNA): TGTGCCAGCAGGACAGGGCAGAGCCAGCCCCAGCATTTT.

This chain uses TRBV7-8 with TRBJ2-2; unclear D gene. The CDR3 is 16 residues long. V was clipped by 5 bases and J by 10 bases, with 23 bases between them. The V gene's germline CDR1 is SGHVS and CDR2 FQNEAQ. The CDR3 region is CASSPETPSLGMELFF. The CDR3 bases are TGTGCCAGCAGCCCCGAGACCCCATCCCTGGGAATGGAGCTGTTTTTT.

The V gene is TRBV28, the J gene TRBJ1-4; D gene uncertain. CDR3 length equals 17 residues. Germline V gene sequence: CDR1 MDHEN, CDR2 SYDVKM. V lost 2 bases and J 11 bases, leaving 24 bases between the germline ends. The CDR3 region is CASSLLSQTVVGDKLFF. The CDR3 nucleotides are TGTGCCAGCAGTTTACTATCTCAGACGGTGGTCGGCGATAAACTGTTTTTT.

The chain recombines TRBV27 with TRBJ1-5; 8 bases map to TRBD1. This CDR3 is built from 14 residues. The V and J ends lost 5 bases and 6 bases, in that order; junction bases with no gene match: 6. Germline CDR1 reads MNHEY; CDR2 reads SMNVEV (reference sequence). CDR3 DNA: TGTGCCAGCAGTCCCGACAGGGGAAGTCAGCCCCAGCATTTT. It codes for CASSPDRGSQPQHF.